The 4 T cell receptor beta chains below all came from one sample that was sequenced in a study of T cell repertoires in cytomegalovirus infection (dated by TCRdb to the late 2010s). TCRdb names Illumina HiSeq 1500 as the instrument used. Clones were called with MiXCR by TCRdb after fastp trimmed the public reads at Q25, and only in-frame beta chains were retained. Rows with one shared CDR3 protein collapse into an entry with the most common genes and DNA. In this sample the table shows approximately 400,000 distinct CDR3 sequences, about a third of which occur a single time. Roughly an eighth of the sample comes from the top ten. Material: PBMCs. These TCRs come from a human donor in good health (CMV status not recorded). Some clones in this sample may be carry-over from other donors' samples.

The V and J genes are TRBV6-1 and TRBJ1-6; no clear D. Trimming removed 9 bases at V and 3 bases at J, with 9 bases between. This CDR3 has 13 residues. The germline V gene encodes CDR1 MNHNS and CDR2 SASEGT. The CDR3 loop is CARAGSYNSPLHF. CDR3 sequence (DNA): TGTGCCAGAGCTGGGAGCTATAATTCACCCCTCCACTTT.

This clonotype was seen once. This may be a read error, as it is one base from a much larger clone. The chain joins TRBV12-3 or TRBV12-4 to TRBJ1-2, with D hard to call. V shed 4 bases and J shed 5 bases, with 11 bases lying between them. This CDR3 is 13 amino acids long. The CDR3 here is CASSSGGQYGYTF. CDR3 in DNA: TGTGCCAGCAGTTCGGGCGGGCAATATGGCTACACCTTC.

About this clonotype: This CDR3 is missing its conserved last phenylalanine or tryptophan, likely due to a read error. The DNA is omitted, as the CDR3 cannot be located on it reliably, and the CDR3 follows TCRdb's listing. J is TRBJ1-1 and V is TRBV10-3; TRBD1 was called by the table and not checked on the DNA. The CDR3 length equals 11 residues, ends included. Germline V lookup: CDR1 ENHRY, CDR2 SYGVKD. The CDR3 sequence is CATQGNTEDFL.

This clonotype was observed at least ten times. The chain links TRBV12-3 or TRBV12-4 to TRBJ2-3; 8 bases are shared with TRBD2. Trimming at V came to 5 bases and at J to 8 bases, leaving 12 bases not matched to a gene. The CDR3 loop spans 15 amino acids. CDR3 region: CASSLTSDGGGTQYF. DNA for the CDR3: TGTGCCAGCAGTCTGACTAGCGACGGGGGCGGTACGCAGTATTTT.